This T cell receptor (beta chain) comes out of a study of T cells in tumors after PD-1 blockade. The overall study: Daily vismodegib 150 mg continued in a subset of anti-PD-1-treated patients. Mean per blood sample: 113,528 templates (about 24,679-260,000), 36,536 unique clonotypes.

Sequencing used immunoSEQ multiplex PCR; TCRdb keeps in-frame clones, though not all of them. The data hold more than 40,000 clones, with roughly 80% observed a single time. Genomic DNA template from tumor biopsies or peripheral blood, about 600 ng to 6,004 ng input. The CDR3 spans 16 residues. CDR1 and CDR2 from the germline V gene are SGHVS and FQNEAQ. Unmatched junction bases numbered 10, after V lost 5 bases and J lost 6 bases. The V gene is TRBV7-8, the J gene TRBJ1-6, with 7 bases aligning to TRBD1. The source material was PBMCs, sampled before anti-PD-1 treatment. This clonotype was obtained from a human donor with basal cell carcinoma. The CDR3 is CASSGQGVSSNSPLHF. CDR3 sequence (DNA): TGTGCCAGCAGCGGTCAGGGGGTCAGCTCTAATTCACCCCTCCACTTT. Full variable domain (outside the CDR3, taken from reference TRBV7-8 and TRBJ1-6): GAGVSQSPRYKVAKRGQDVALRCDPISGHVSLFWYQQALGQGPEFLTYFQNEAQLDKSGLPSDRFFAERPEGSVSTLKIQRTQQEDSAVYLCASSGQGVSSNSPLHFGNGTRLTVT.